These 16 T cell receptor beta chains were sequenced from one sample in a study of T cells after yellow fever vaccination. TCRdb processed the 5' RACE reads anew with MiXCR; each CDR3 protein has one entry. The data hold a few hundred thousand distinct CDR3 sequences, with around 8.1% observed a single time. This specimen consisted of PBMCs, obtained more than 40 days after the first yellow fever vaccination. The receptors shown here come from a man in his late teens or twenties who received the YFV17D yellow fever vaccine.

The J gene is TRBJ2-2, the V gene TRBV20-1, with D uncertain. Deletions cut 2 bases from V and 1 base from J, with 5 bases between. CDR1 is DFQATT, CDR2 SNEGSKA, per germline (reference sequence). The CDR3 length is 13 residues. Here the CDR3 DNA reads TGCAGTGCTAGACCCGTGAACACCGGGGAGCTGTTTTTT. This codes for CSARPVNTGELFF.

The CDR3 loop reads CASSLFGPNNEKLFF. The CDR3 DNA follows: TGCGCCAGCAGCTTGTTCGGGCCGAATAATGAAAAACTGTTTTTT. The V call is TRBV5-1, the J call TRBJ1-4; the D is unclear. Germline V lookup: CDR1 SGHRS, CDR2 YFSETQ. This CDR3 spans 15 amino acids. Trimming shortened V by 1 base and J by 4 bases, and 11 bases separated the two germline ends.

This chain's CDR3 is CASSRQGSGYGYTF. CDR3 DNA: TGTGCCAGCTCACGTCAGGGGAGTGGGTATGGCTACACCTTC. The chain has TRBV18 and TRBJ1-2; maybe TRBD1 (6 bases). CDR1 KGHSH and CDR2 LQKENI come from the germline V gene. This CDR3 comprises 14 residues. V was pared by 4 bases and J by 5 bases, with 14 bases between. The variable domain in full, with the rest retrieved from reference TRBV18 and TRBJ1-2, is NAGVMQNPRHLVRRRGQEARLRCSPMKGHSHVYWYRQLPEEGLKFMVYLQKENIIDESGMPKERFSAEFPKEGPSILRIQQVVRGDSAAYFCASSRQGSGYGYTFGSGTRLTVV.

This clonotype appeared a few times. The chain is built from TRBV6-5 and TRBJ2-7; D is ambiguous. Germline V gives CDR1 MNHEY, CDR2 SVGAGI. The CDR3 length is 14 residues. Trimming shortened V by 2 bases and J by 1 base, and 9 bases separated the two germline ends. CDR3 residues: CASSYRLGSYEQYV. CDR3 sequence (DNA): TGTGCCAGCAGTTACCGTCTGGGTTCCTACGAGCAGTACGTC.

This clonotype was recorded once. This chain joins TRBV24-1 and TRBJ2-1, with D perhaps TRBD1 or TRBD2 (5 bases each). The germline V gene encodes CDR1 KGHDR and CDR2 SFDVKD. V was clipped by 2 bases and J by 8 bases, with 21 bases between them. The CDR3 contains 17 residues. Written as DNA, the CDR3 is TGTGCCACCAGTGATTGGGACCTCAAAGAGAACGGCGATGAGCAGTTCTTC. It is translated as CATSDWDLKENGDEQFF.

The chain couples TRBV7-2 to TRBJ1-1; TRBD1 is a possible D gene (5 bases). V lost 1 base, J lost 7 bases, and 13 bases lay in between. The V gene's germline CDR1 is SGHTA and CDR2 FQGNSA. The CDR3 runs to 14 residues. The CDR3 DNA is TGTGCCAGCAGCTTAGTATGGGCAGGGAGTGAAGCTTTCTTT. Translating it yields CASSLVWAGSEAFF.

This clonotype was observed a few times. CDR3 bases: TGTGCCAGCTCACCAGGGGTAGCGAGCAACCAAGAGACCCAGTACTTC. It codes for CASSPGVASNQETQYF. The chain combines TRBV18 with TRBJ2-5; maybe TRBD2 (5 bases). This CDR3 region has 16 residues. V lost 2 bases and J lost 0, with 13 bases in between. Germline assignment: CDR1 KGHSH and CDR2 LQKENI.

The chain's CDR3 is CASSFFTRNNEQFF. DNA of the CDR3: TGTGCCAGCAGTTTCTTTACCAGGAACAATGAGCAGTTCTTC. The chain is built from TRBV12-3 or TRBV12-4 and TRBJ2-1, with unresolved D. The CDR3 is 14 residues long. V lost 3 bases, J lost 5 bases, and 11 bases lay in between.

The chain employs TRBV11-2 and TRBJ2-7; D is uncertain. Trimming removed 3 bases from V and 2 bases from J, with 8 bases in between. The germline CDR1 and CDR2 sequences are SGHAT and FQNNGV. The CDR3 consists of 13 residues. CDR3 DNA: TGTGCCAGCAGCTTCACGGAAACCTACGAGCAGTACGTC. This encodes CASSFTETYEQYV.

This clonotype appeared many times. The rearrangement joins TRBV30 to TRBJ2-5; 8 bases match TRBD2. Looked up from germline, CDR1 is GTSNPN and CDR2 is SVGIG (reference sequence). This CDR3 region has 13 residues. J gave up 2 bases and V 5 bases, and 4 bases lay outside the gene matches. CDR3 amino acids: CAWGGGPQETQYF. CDR3 nucleotides: TGTGCCTGGGGCGGGGGGCCGCAAGAGACCCAGTACTTC.

This clonotype was detected once. The chain recombines TRBV5-1 with TRBJ2-1, with 7 bases fitting TRBD2. The CDR3 sequence is 14 residues long. CDR1 is SGHRS and CDR2 is YFSETQ in the germline V gene. V lost 1 base and J lost 10; bases outside the gene matches: 8. CDR3 bases: TGCGCCAGCAGCTTGATATCGGCGGGAGAAGAGCAGTTCTTC. Translated, it gives CASSLISAGEEQFF.

The chain employs TRBV5-5 and TRBJ2-7; 9 positions match TRBD1. The V and J ends lost 7 bases and 7 bases, in that order; junction bases with no gene match: 15. The length of the CDR3 is 15 residues. The germline CDR1 and CDR2 sequences are SGHKS and YYEKEE (reference sequence). The CDR3 nucleotides are TGTGCCAGCGGCCTACTCCCACAGGGGGCGCGGGAGCAGTACTTC. As protein: CASGLLPQGAREQYF.

This clonotype has just a few counts. The rearrangement joins TRBV7-2 to TRBJ2-1, with D tentatively TRBD2 (7 bases). The CDR3 length is 14 residues. Germline assignment: CDR1 SGHTA and CDR2 FQGNSA. V lost 3 bases, J lost 8 bases, and 14 bases lay in between. CDR3 DNA: TGTGCCAGCAGCTTTAGGAGGGGGGGCCATGAGCAGTTCTTC. Translating gives CASSFRRGGHEQFF. Filled out from reference TRBV7-2 and TRBJ2-1, the complete variable domain reads GAGVSQSPSNKVTEKGKDVELRCDPISGHTALYWYRQSLGQGLEFLIYFQGNSAPDKSGLPSDRFSAERTGGSVSTLTIQRTQQEDSAVYLCASSFRRGGHEQFFGPGTRLTVL.

The CDR3 coding sequence is TGTGCCAGCAGTCCCTCCGGGACAGAAGCTTTCTTT. Its protein product is CASSPSGTEAFF. This chain joins TRBV6-5 and TRBJ1-1; D may be TRBD1 (6 bases). The V gene's germline CDR1 is MNHEY and CDR2 SVGAGI. Trimming stripped 5 bases from V and 8 bases from J, with 12 bases between. This CDR3 contains 12 residues.

The chain recombines TRBV6-5 with TRBJ2-7; 8 nucleotides agree with TRBD1. Trimming cost V 2 bases and J 6 bases; bases outside gene matches: 6. CDR3 length: 14 amino acids. Germline V lookup: CDR1 MNHEY, CDR2 SVGAGI. The CDR3 spells CASSYGRGLSEQYV. The CDR3 bases are TGTGCCAGCAGTTACGGCAGGGGGCTAAGCGAGCAGTACGTC.

V and J are TRBV4-3 and TRBJ1-6; 8 bases fit TRBD1. The CDR3 runs to 15 residues. After removal of 3 bases from V and 10 bases from J, the junction contained 8 bases not matched to a gene. Germline CDR1 reads LGHNA; CDR2 reads YSLEER. The CDR3 bases are TGCGCCAGCAGCCATGACACAGGGGGAGAGTCACCCCTCCACTTT. The encoded protein is CASSHDTGGESPLHF.